The 29 T cell receptor beta chains below all came from one sample that was sequenced in a study of Ad26.COV2.S vaccination and SARS-CoV-2 variants. Method: immunoSEQ multiplex PCR; TCRdb's copy keeps in-frame clones and lacks some. The data contain around 420,000 clones, roughly 90% of them singletons. Treatment described: 15 to 20 received Ad26.COV2.S at low or high dose, single or two shots; roughly 5 received placebo; per-sample allocation not given. It was on day 63 after the first vaccine or placebo injection that samples were taken. Source: peripheral blood, taken in a trial of Ad26.COV2.S vaccine versus placebo. All receptors come from a person aged 18-60 years who received the Ad26.COV2.S COVID-19 vaccine or a placebo.

This chain connects TRBV12-3 or TRBV12-4 to TRBJ2-1; D uncertain. The CDR3 has 13 residues. V was shortened by 5 bases and J by 0 bases, with 5 bases between the two germline ends. CDR3 amino acids: CASSNSSYNEQFF. The CDR3 DNA reads TGTGCCAGCAGTAACAGCTCCTACAATGAGCAGTTCTTC.

This chain uses TRBV27 with TRBJ1-3; 9 positions match TRBD1. The CDR3 is 14 amino acids. The J segment lost 4 bases and the V segment lost 8 bases, leaving 6 bases of the junction unmatched. Germline V gene sequence: CDR1 MNHEY, CDR2 SMNVEV (reference sequence). In nucleotides, the CDR3 is TGTGCCAGCCGCGGACAGGGGACCGGAAACACCATATATTTT. This translates into CASRGQGTGNTIYF.

The J gene is TRBJ2-7, the V gene TRBV14; no definite D call. Trimming removed 2 bases at V and 5 bases at J, with 7 bases between. This CDR3 region has 12 residues. CDR1 is SGHDN, CDR2 FVKESK, per germline. CDR3 residues: CASSQRQHEQYF. CDR3 coding DNA: TGTGCCAGCAGCCAACGACAACACGAGCAGTACTTC.

For the CDR3, the DNA is TGTGCCATCAGTGAGTCCAGGGTTAAAGAGACCCAGTACTTC. It encodes CAISESRVKETQYF. The chain has TRBV10-3 and TRBJ2-5, with a weak D call TRBD1 (5 bases). In germline, CDR1 is ENHRY, CDR2 SYGVKD. V lost 0 bases and J 3 bases, leaving 8 bases between the germline ends. This CDR3 has 14 residues.

As to this clone: The same CDR3 is also encoded by other DNA sequences in this sample. This chain joins TRBV7-9 and TRBJ2-7; 11 nucleotides match TRBD2. Germline lookup yields CDR1 SEHNR and CDR2 FQNEAQ (reference sequence). This CDR3 region has 14 residues. V trimming: 1 base; J trimming: 7 bases; junction bases outside the gene matches: 3. In DNA, the CDR3 is TGTGCCAGCAGCTTAGGAGGACTAGCGGGTGAGCAGTACTTC. This codes for CASSLGGLAGEQYF.

This chain joins TRBV2 and TRBJ2-2; 10 bases line up with TRBD2. This CDR3 has 16 amino acids. The germline V gene has CDR1 SNHLY and CDR2 FYNNEI. Trimming took 2 bases from V and 6 from J; bases not matched to a gene: 6. The CDR3 spells CASSEFLAGVAGELFF. Here the CDR3 DNA reads TGTGCCAGCAGTGAATTCCTAGCGGGGGTTGCCGGGGAGCTGTTTTTT.

This clone was counted a single time. The rearrangement joins TRBV9 to TRBJ2-7, with 11 bases matching TRBD1. The ends lost 4 bases at V and 4 bases at J; junction bases unmatched: 7. This CDR3 has 15 amino acids. Germline CDR1 reads SGDLS; CDR2 reads YYNGEE. The CDR3 here is CASSRMDRGLYEQYF. The DNA for the CDR3 is TGTGCCAGCAGCCGGATGGACAGGGGGCTTTACGAGCAGTACTTC.

The V gene is TRBV15, the J gene TRBJ2-3; possible D gene TRBD2, 5 bases. V lost 0 bases, J lost 1 base, and 17 bases lay in between. CDR1 is LNHNV, CDR2 YYDKDF, per germline (reference sequence). This CDR3 is built from 18 residues. In DNA form, the CDR3 reads TGTGCCACCAGCAGAGATCCCCCCGGGAAGGCGCGCACAGATACGCAGTATTTT. It translates to CATSRDPPGKARTDTQYF.

The rearrangement links TRBV7-9 to TRBJ1-3; TRBD1 might be the D (5 bases). V was shortened by 3 bases and J by 2 bases, with 11 bases between the two germline ends. CDR1 and CDR2 from the germline V gene are SEHNR and FQNEAQ (reference sequence). The CDR3 totals 15 residues. CDR3 nucleotide sequence: TGTGCCAGCAGCTTCGAACCGACAGCTGGAAACACCATATATTTT. Translation: CASSFEPTAGNTIYF.

In this sample, this clone turned up once. V is TRBV30 and J is TRBJ1-2; 7 bases map to TRBD1. The ends lost 7 bases at V and 7 bases at J; junction bases unmatched: 18. Germline assignment: CDR1 GTSNPN and CDR2 SVGIG (reference sequence). The CDR3 runs 15 residues. This CDR3 is CALRNLSTGLTGYTF. CDR3 DNA: TGTGCCTTACGAAACCTATCGACAGGGTTAACTGGCTACACCTTC.

V and J are TRBV6-1 and TRBJ2-7, with 7 bases lining up with TRBD1. CDR3 length: 16 residues. The junction had 10 bases not matched to a gene; V was cut back by 4 bases and J by 1 base. Per germline, CDR1 MNHNS and CDR2 SASEGT. This CDR3 reads CASSGSRTGRSYEQYF. CDR3 DNA: TGTGCCAGCAGTGGATCCCGGACAGGACGATCCTACGAGCAGTACTTC.

The chain's CDR3 is CASSRIQGHGETQYF. The DNA of the CDR3 is TGTGCCAGCAGCCGAATACAGGGACATGGGGAGACCCAGTACTTC. This rearrangement joins TRBV3-1 (or the pseudogene TRBV3-2) to TRBJ2-5; maybe TRBD1 (6 bases). The germline V gene has CDR1 LGHDT and CDR2 YNNKEL (reference sequence). The V and J ends lost 4 bases and 5 bases respectively, with 17 bases between them. There are 15 residues in the CDR3.

This chain joins TRBV6-4 and TRBJ1-5; TRBD1 is a possible D gene (5 bases). Germline V gives CDR1 MRHNA, CDR2 SNTAGT. V lost 6 bases and J 2 bases, leaving 8 bases between the germline ends. There are 13 residues in the CDR3. CDR3 nucleotide sequence: TGTGCCAGCAGCGACAGAGGCAATCAGCCCCAGCATTTT. Amino acids: CASSDRGNQPQHF.

This clone appeared once. This rearrangement joins TRBV7-9 to TRBJ2-2, with 7 positions matching TRBD2. Germline V gene lookup returns CDR1 SEHNR and CDR2 FQNEAQ (reference sequence). The CDR3 loop spans 16 amino acids. V shed 5 bases and J 1 base; nucleotides not matched to a gene: 7. CDR3 amino acids: CASSRPGLQNTGELFF. The CDR3 DNA follows: TGTGCCAGCAGCCGACCGGGACTACAGAACACCGGGGAGCTGTTTTTT.

At least ten counts were recorded for this clone. This chain links TRBV4-2 with TRBJ2-6, with D unresolved. The CDR3 runs to 16 residues. V was trimmed by 3 bases and J by 0 bases, leaving 9 bases between them. From germline, CDR1 is LGHNA and CDR2 YNFKEQ. Here the CDR3 reads CASSHSDPSGANVLTF. The CDR3 DNA reads TGTGCCAGCAGCCACTCAGATCCCTCTGGGGCCAACGTCCTGACTTTC.

The chain joins TRBV4-1 to TRBJ2-7, with D hard to call. CDR3 length: 15 residues. Germline values: CDR1 MGHRA, CDR2 YSYEKL. V lost 4 bases, J lost 2 bases, and 15 bases lay in between. This chain's CDR3 is CASSLKSPGAYEQYF. The DNA for the CDR3 is TGCGCCAGCAGCCTAAAATCCCCCGGTGCCTACGAGCAGTACTTC.

This rearrangement joins TRBV3-1 (or the pseudogene TRBV3-2) to TRBJ2-3, with unresolved D. The V end was cut by 0 bases, the J end by 6 bases, with 7 bases between. The CDR3 length is 13 residues. CDR1 is LGHDT, CDR2 YNNKEL, per germline (reference sequence). Written as DNA, the CDR3 is TGTGCCAGCAGCCAAGATTGGGATGATACGCAGTATTTT. Translated, it gives CASSQDWDDTQYF.

V and J are TRBV18 and TRBJ2-7; D is unclear. The CDR3 extends over 14 amino acids. Germline V gene data show CDR1 as KGHSH and CDR2 as LQKENI. With 1 base removed from V and 3 bases from J, the gap between germline ends came to 10 bases. The CDR3 spells CASSPRVGVYEQYF. The CDR3 nucleotides read TGTGCCAGCTCACCACGGGTCGGCGTCTACGAGCAGTACTTC.

The chain recombines TRBV6-2 or TRBV6-3 with TRBJ2-2; the D gene is possibly TRBD2 (6 bases). Germline lookup yields CDR1 MNHEY and CDR2 SVGEGT. The CDR3 length is 15 residues. V lost 7 bases, J lost 1 base, and 13 bases lay in between. This chain's CDR3 is CASTPWGVNTGELFF. DNA for the CDR3: TGTGCCAGCACCCCGTGGGGGGTGAACACCGGGGAGCTGTTTTTT.

The CDR3 DNA reads TGTGCCAGCCTGAGCTCCTATAATTCACCCCTCCACTTT. Translation gives CASLSSYNSPLHF. The chain links TRBV11-2 to TRBJ1-6, with D unclear. The V end was cut by 8 bases, the J end by 0 bases, with 5 bases between. Germline values: CDR1 SGHAT, CDR2 FQNNGV. The CDR3 is 13 amino acids.

As DNA, the CDR3 is TGTGCCAGCAGCGCGCCGGGACAAAACACCGGGGAGCTGTTTTTT. This codes for CASSAPGQNTGELFF. The chain joins TRBV28 to TRBJ2-2; the D gene is possibly TRBD1 (6 bases). In germline, CDR1 is MDHEN, CDR2 SYDVKM. The CDR3 length is 15 residues. Trimming stripped 6 bases from V and 2 bases from J, with 13 bases between.

The rearrangement joins TRBV7-9 to TRBJ1-1; no definite D call. CDR3 size: 15 residues. The V gene lost 1 base and the J gene lost 0 bases, with 9 bases spanning the gap. Germline-derived CDR1 and CDR2 are SEHNR and FQNEAQ (reference sequence). CDR3 loop: CASSLERVMNTEAFF. The CDR3 coding sequence is TGTGCCAGCAGCTTAGAGAGGGTGATGAACACTGAAGCTTTCTTT.

Only a few counts were recorded for this clone. The V and J genes are TRBV6-5 and TRBJ1-1; D might be TRBD1 (5 bases). The germline V gene encodes CDR1 MNHEY and CDR2 SVGAGI. With 6 bases removed from V and 10 bases from J, the gap between germline ends came to 18 bases. The CDR3 spans 13 residues. In DNA form, the CDR3 reads TGTGCCAGCAGCCTTACGGGGCAGTTCCCAGCTTTCTTT. Its translation is CASSLTGQFPAFF.

This clone has only one observation. A far larger clone is only one base removed, so a read error is likely. Distinct nucleotide sequences in the sample also encode this CDR3. The V and J genes are TRBV2 and TRBJ2-7; tentative D call: TRBD1 (6 bases). CDR1 and CDR2 (germline): SNHLY, FYNNEI. The CDR3 spans 12 residues. Trimming removed 5 bases at V and 4 bases at J, with 9 bases between. CDR3 protein: CASSSQGYEQYF. The CDR3 DNA reads as TGTGCCAGCAGTTCTCAGGGGTACGAGCAGTACTTC.

This chain uses TRBV5-6 with TRBJ1-5; D unclear. The germline V gene encodes CDR1 SGHDT and CDR2 YYEEEE. This CDR3 has 14 amino acids. V lost 3 bases, J lost 7 bases, and 14 bases lay in between. The CDR3 region is CASSSGGSGQPQHF. In DNA form, the CDR3 reads TGTGCCAGCAGCTCGGGCGGCTCTGGGCAGCCCCAGCATTTT.

The chain has TRBV7-9 and TRBJ1-2, with D possibly matching TRBD1 (5 bases). Germline-derived CDR1 and CDR2 are SEHNR and FQNEAQ (reference sequence). The V end was cut by 2 bases, the J end by 6 bases, with 19 bases between. The CDR3 contains 16 residues. The CDR3 sequence is CASSLFEPGTGDGYTF. CDR3 coding DNA: TGTGCCAGCAGCTTATTTGAACCGGGGACTGGGGATGGCTACACCTTC.

This chain uses TRBV3-1 (or the pseudogene TRBV3-2) with TRBJ2-2, with a weak D call TRBD1 (6 bases). CDR1 and CDR2 (germline): LGHDT, YNNKEL (reference sequence). This CDR3 region has 19 residues. V was shortened by 0 bases and J by 1 base, with 18 bases between the two germline ends. The CDR3 region has the DNA TGTGCCAGCAGCCAAGATAGGCGCTTGACAGGCCGGAACACCGGGGAGCTGTTTTTT. Encoded protein: CASSQDRRLTGRNTGELFF.

This chain joins TRBV6-6 and TRBJ1-2; D gene unclear. This CDR3 is built from 16 residues. Germline V lookup: CDR1 MNHNY, CDR2 SVGAGI (reference sequence). Trimming stripped 3 bases from V and 0 bases from J, with 14 bases between. The CDR3 region is CASSYLAAGANYGYTF. The CDR3 bases are TGTGCCAGCAGTTATCTGGCGGCAGGAGCTAACTATGGCTACACCTTC.

The chain's CDR3 is CASSLSAGYGYTF. For the CDR3, the DNA is TGTGCCAGCAGTTTGTCCGCCGGGTATGGCTACACCTTC. The chain carries TRBV28 and TRBJ1-2; D is undetermined. The germline V and J ends were trimmed by 3 bases and 5 bases, with 10 bases remaining between them. There are 13 residues in the CDR3. The germline gives CDR1 MDHEN, CDR2 SYDVKM.